The clone carrying this TCR beta chain was observed a few times. Its antigen is not known. Germline CDR1 reads MNHEY; CDR2 reads SVGEGT. The V segment lost 6 bases and the J segment 4 bases; nucleotides outside the gene matches: 20. This CDR3 has 19 amino acids. TCR beta CDR3 sequences were amplified from RNA transcripts. First-round RT-PCR targeting the TCR CDR3 was performed with the HTBI primer set. TCRdb re-called the multiplex PCR reads with MiXCR, one entry per CDR3 protein. This table has more than 450,000 distinct CDR3 sequences, approximately 20% appearing once. The data were taken from a study of T cells in Graves' hyperthyroidism and ophthalmopathy. General study points: Expanded thyroid clonotypes (above 0.001) were mostly also found in blood. The model forecast ophthalmopathy, anticipating it by a median about six months before onset.

The V gene is TRBV6-2 or TRBV6-3, the J gene TRBJ1-5, with 8 bases matching TRBD1. Sample: blood. This TCR was recovered from a man in his forties with Graves' ophthalmopathy. CDR3 bases: TGTGCCAGCAGCCCCACCGGGACAGGCGTACTTGGGGCGAATCAGCCCCAGCATTTT. This gives the protein CASSPTGTGVLGANQPQHF.